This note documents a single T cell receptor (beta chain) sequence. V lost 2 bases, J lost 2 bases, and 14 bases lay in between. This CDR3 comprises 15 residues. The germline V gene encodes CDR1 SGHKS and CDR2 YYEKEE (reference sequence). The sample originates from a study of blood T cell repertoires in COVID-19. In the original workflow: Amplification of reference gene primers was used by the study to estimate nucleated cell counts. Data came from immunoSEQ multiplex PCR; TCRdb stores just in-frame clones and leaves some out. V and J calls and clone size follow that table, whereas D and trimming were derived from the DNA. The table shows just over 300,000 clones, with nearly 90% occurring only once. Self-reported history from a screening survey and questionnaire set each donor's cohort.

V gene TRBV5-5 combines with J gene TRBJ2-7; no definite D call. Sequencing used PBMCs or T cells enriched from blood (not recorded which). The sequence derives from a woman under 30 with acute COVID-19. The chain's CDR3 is CASSFADTRPYEQYF. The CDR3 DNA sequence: TGTGCCAGCAGCTTTGCCGACACTCGACCCTACGAGCAGTACTTC.